The table lists the clone carrying this TCR beta chain with many counts. This specimen belongs to a study of early T cells in non-severe SARS-CoV-2 infection. The protocol attached unique molecular identifiers to individual cDNA molecules. TCRdb recomputed calls from the 5' RACE reads with MiXCR, one row per CDR3 protein. The sample contains about 77,000 distinct CDR3 sequences, less than 5.5% of which appear only once. The CDR3 is 15 residues long. Germline CDR1 and CDR2: SGHTS and YDEGEE. Trimming took 3 bases from V and 0 from J, leaving 9 bases between them. This sequence originates from an adult who was a healthcare worker with PCR-confirmed SARS-CoV-2 infection or an uninfected control (not recorded which). The sample consisted of whole blood, taken at baseline. J is TRBJ1-4 and V is TRBV5-8; possible D gene TRBD1, 5 bases. CDR3 in amino acids: CASSSGAATNEKLFF. The CDR3 DNA reads as TGTGCCAGCAGCTCCGGGGCTGCAACTAATGAAAAACTGTTTTTT.